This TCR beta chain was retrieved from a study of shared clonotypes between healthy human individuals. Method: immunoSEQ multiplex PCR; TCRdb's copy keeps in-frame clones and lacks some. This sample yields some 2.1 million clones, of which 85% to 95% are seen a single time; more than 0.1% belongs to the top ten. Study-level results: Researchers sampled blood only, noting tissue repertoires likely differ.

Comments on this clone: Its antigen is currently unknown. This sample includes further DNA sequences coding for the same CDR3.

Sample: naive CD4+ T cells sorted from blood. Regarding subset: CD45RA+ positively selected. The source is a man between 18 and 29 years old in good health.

The CDR3 protein is CASSQDGGSSYNEQFF. CDR3 in DNA: TGTGCCAGCAGCCAAGACGGGGGGAGCTCCTACAATGAGCAGTTCTTC. This chain joins TRBV14 and TRBJ2-1; 7 bases are a match to TRBD2. There are 16 residues in the CDR3. Germline lookup yields CDR1 SGHDN and CDR2 FVKESK. V dropped 0 bases and J dropped 0; count of bases not matched to a gene: 2.